Here is one T cell receptor beta chain with its context. This CDR3 contains 17 residues. Germline V gene lookup returns CDR1 WNHNN and CDR2 SYGVQD (reference sequence). V was trimmed by 4 bases and J by 4 bases, leaving 19 bases between them. This sample was included in a study of blood T cell repertoires in COVID-19. The overall study: Acute-phase and convalescent COVID-19 samples originated in the United States, Italy and Spain.

Methods used by the authors: From reference gene primer amplification, estimates of nucleated cell counts were derived. Measured with immunoSEQ multiplex PCR; TCRdb has only the in-frame clones, and not every one. V and J calls and clone size come straight from that table; D and trimming were deduced from the DNA. In the table there are about 110,000 clones, approximately 86% of which are singletons. The source material was peripheral blood. The chain uses TRBV10-1 and TRBJ2-2; tentatively, D is TRBD1 (7 bases). This clonotype was obtained from a middle-aged man with acute or convalescent COVID-19. CDR3 coding DNA: TGCGCCAGCAGTGGAAGGGGGCGGGGATCGAGCACCGGGGAGCTGTTTTTT. Protein: CASSGRGRGSSTGELFF.